This T cell receptor (beta chain) was observed in a study of control samples from healthy donors and cancer patients. Clones were sequenced by immunoSEQ multiplex PCR, and TCRdb holds only the in-frame ones, with some missing. The sample has approximately 180,000 clones; approximately 94% are singletons. Trimming took 2 bases from V and 1 from J, leaving 11 bases between them. The germline V gene encodes CDR1 MDHEN and CDR2 SYDVKM. The CDR3 contains 15 residues. The sequenced sample was blood. The sequence came from a woman in her late teens or twenties in good health. The chain has TRBV28 and TRBJ1-1, with D tentatively TRBD1 (6 bases). CDR3 sequence: CASSLRGAQNTEAFF. The CDR3 DNA reads TGTGCCAGCAGTTTACGGGGGGCGCAGAACACTGAAGCTTTCTTT.